The 21 T cell receptor beta chains below come from one sample, sequenced in a study of OX40 agonist ivuxolimab in advanced cancers. The method was immunoSEQ multiplex PCR; TCRdb's version includes in-frame clones alone and lacks a portion of them. The sample has about 31,000 clones, 85% to 95% seen once. The sequencing used CD4+ or CD8+ T cells sorted from blood, collected in a trial of the OX40 agonist ivuxolimab. The receptors shown here come from an adult with an advanced solid tumor such as melanoma, head and neck, liver or kidney cancer.

The V gene is TRBV19, the J gene TRBJ2-5; 9 bases match TRBD2. The CDR3 has 16 residues. V lost 3 bases to trimming and J lost 2 bases; unmatched junction nucleotides: 7. Germline values: CDR1 LNHDA, CDR2 SQIVND (reference sequence). The CDR3 here is CASSIGSGGPQETQYF. The CDR3 DNA reads as TGTGCCAGTAGTATCGGTAGCGGGGGACCACAAGAGACCCAGTACTTC.

The V and J genes are TRBV27 and TRBJ2-1, with D possibly being TRBD1 or TRBD2 (5 bases each). The CDR3 extends over 14 amino acids. The V end was cut by 5 bases, the J end by 5 bases, with 13 bases between. The germline CDR1 and CDR2 sequences are MNHEY and SMNVEV (reference sequence). Written as DNA, the CDR3 is TGTGCCAGCAGTCCGACGGGACCAAACAATGAGCAGTTCTTC. It specifies CASSPTGPNNEQFF.

V and J are TRBV27 and TRBJ1-1, with D unresolved. Germline V gene sequence: CDR1 MNHEY, CDR2 SMNVEV (reference sequence). V was pared by 1 base and J by 1 base, with 13 bases between. CDR3 length: 16 amino acids. For the CDR3, the DNA is TGTGCCAGCAGTTTATTCGGAGGAGTGGGGAACACTGAAGCTTTCTTT. The encoded protein is CASSLFGGVGNTEAFF.

The rearrangement links TRBV9 to TRBJ2-7; D may be TRBD1 or TRBD2 (6 bases each). The CDR3 is 16 amino acids. The germline CDR1 and CDR2 sequences are SGDLS and YYNGEE. V was pared by 4 bases and J by 1 base, with 18 bases between. CDR3 region: CASSPGGGLHSYEQYF. The DNA of the CDR3 is TGTGCCAGCAGCCCCGGAGGGGGGCTCCATTCCTACGAGCAGTACTTC.

This clone is a singleton in its sample. This chain connects TRBV29-1 to TRBJ2-7, with TRBD2 identical over 15 bases. V shed 3 bases and J 2 bases; nucleotides not matched to a gene: 14. The CDR3 contains 19 residues. Germline V lookup: CDR1 SQVTM, CDR2 ANQGSEA. The CDR3, as DNA: TGCAGCGTTGACGGACTAGCGGGAGGGCATACCTCGAGCACCTACGAGCAGTACTTC. Protein product: CSVDGLAGGHTSSTYEQYF.

The rearrangement joins TRBV7-2 to TRBJ2-1; 9 bases match TRBD2. CDR1 and CDR2 (germline): SGHTA, FQGNSA. With 4 bases clipped from V and 2 bases from J, the junction kept 6 bases outside the gene matches. The CDR3 consists of 16 residues. CDR3 in amino acids: CASSSLIAGAYNEQFF. The CDR3 bases are TGTGCCAGCAGCTCCCTTATAGCGGGAGCCTACAATGAGCAGTTCTTC.

The J gene is TRBJ2-1, the V gene TRBV29-1, with D perhaps matching TRBD1 or TRBD2 (5 bases each). CDR3 length equals 13 residues. V gave up 5 bases and J gave up 0 bases, with 8 bases separating them. CDR1 SQVTM and CDR2 ANQGSEA come from the germline V gene. This chain's CDR3 is CSVYGGSYNEQFF. CDR3 coding DNA: TGCAGCGTTTATGGGGGCTCCTACAATGAGCAGTTCTTC.

The chain has TRBV29-1 and TRBJ2-7, with D maybe TRBD1 (5 bases). The V gene's germline CDR1 is SQVTM and CDR2 ANQGSEA. V was shortened by 6 bases and J by 3 bases, with 30 bases between the two germline ends. This CDR3 is 18 amino acids long. The CDR3 nucleotides read TGCAGCGTCCTACAATCCAATCACAGGACAATCACGGGCTACGAGCAGTACTTC. It codes for CSVLQSNHRTITGYEQYF.

This clone came up once. This chain uses TRBV12-5 with TRBJ2-2, with D hard to call. The germline V and J ends were trimmed by 0 bases and 6 bases, with 11 bases remaining between them. This CDR3 has 15 amino acids. Germline CDR1 is LGHNT and CDR2 is FRNRAP. CDR3 nucleotide sequence: TGTGCTAGTGGTTTGGTAGAACCGAGCGCCGGGGAGCTGTTTTTT. Its protein is CASGLVEPSAGELFF.

This rearrangement joins TRBV30 to TRBJ1-1; D remains ambiguous. This CDR3 contains 11 residues. Trimming left V 2 bases short and J 5 bases short, with 6 bases between. In germline, CDR1 is GTSNPN, CDR2 SVGIG (reference sequence). The CDR3 sequence: CAWSPRTEAFF. For the CDR3, the DNA is TGTGCCTGGAGTCCCAGGACTGAAGCTTTCTTT.

CDR3: CASSKGTSSYNEQFF. The CDR3 region has the DNA TGTGCCAGCTCAAAAGGGACGTCCTCCTACAATGAGCAGTTCTTC. The chain is built from TRBV25-1 and TRBJ2-1; D is perhaps TRBD1 or TRBD2 (5 bases each). The V end lost 8 bases, the J end lost 0 bases, and 14 bases lay between the germline ends. From germline, CDR1 is MGHDK and CDR2 SYGVNS. The CDR3 is 15 residues long.

The CDR3 region is CASSESAAEANYGYTF. The CDR3 bases are TGTGCCAGCAGTGAATCCGCGGCAGAGGCTAACTATGGCTACACCTTC. The rearrangement joins TRBV25-1 to TRBJ1-2; D unresolved. V was clipped by 1 base and J by 0 bases, with 12 bases between them. CDR1 and CDR2 (germline): MGHDK, SYGVNS. The CDR3 has 16 amino acids.

V usage is TRBV7-2 and J usage is TRBJ1-2; D unresolved. The CDR3 is made up of 14 amino acids. Germline CDR1 is SGHTA and CDR2 is FQGNSA. The germline V and J ends were trimmed by 0 bases and 3 bases, with 8 bases remaining between them. CDR3: CASSLASTDYGYTF. Here the CDR3 DNA reads TGTGCCAGCAGCTTAGCATCTACGGACTATGGCTACACCTTC.

The V gene is TRBV6-1, the J gene TRBJ1-2, with D possibly being TRBD1 (5 bases). Germline loops: CDR1 MNHNS, CDR2 SASEGT. Trimming removed 5 bases at V and 4 bases at J, with 8 bases between. This CDR3 has 12 amino acids. CDR3 region: CASSQGVYGYTF. CDR3 DNA: TGTGCCAGCAGTCAAGGGGTCTATGGCTACACCTTC.

This clone was observed once. The J gene is TRBJ2-1, the V gene TRBV4-3, with D tentatively TRBD1 (6 bases). CDR3 length: 14 amino acids. CDR1 and CDR2 (germline): LGHNA, YSLEER. Trimming cost V 3 bases and J 4 bases, with 10 bases left between them. The CDR3 spells CASSQPDSYNEQFF. The CDR3 coding sequence is TGCGCCAGCAGCCAGCCGGACAGTTACAATGAGCAGTTCTTC.

This chain joins TRBV5-5 and TRBJ1-1; 9 bases fit TRBD1. The CDR3 is made up of 15 amino acids. V shed 3 bases and J 4 bases; nucleotides not matched to a gene: 7. Germline CDR1 is SGHKS and CDR2 is YYEKEE (reference sequence). The CDR3 bases are TGTGCCAGCAGCTGGGTACGACAGGGGGGCACTGAAGCTTTCTTT. Protein: CASSWVRQGGTEAFF.

The chain uses TRBV6-5 and TRBJ1-1, with TRBD1 matching over 7 bases. The CDR3 has 15 residues. The V segment lost 6 bases and the J segment 11 bases; nucleotides outside the gene matches: 18. In germline, CDR1 is MNHEY, CDR2 SVGAGI. The CDR3 DNA follows: TGTGCCAGCAGCATCGAGGGGGCCGCGGGAGTAAGGGCTTTCTTT. This encodes CASSIEGAAGVRAFF.

The chain carries TRBV5-1 and TRBJ2-7; possibly TRBD1 or TRBD2 for D (5 bases each). Trimming removed 3 bases at V and 2 bases at J, with 12 bases between. The CDR3 runs to 14 residues. The germline V gene has CDR1 SGHRS and CDR2 YFSETQ. DNA for the CDR3: TGCGCCAGCAGCTGGGGACCGGGTCCCTACGAGCAGTACTTC. Protein: CASSWGPGPYEQYF. The complete variable domain, with remaining parts taken from reference TRBV5-1 and TRBJ2-7, reads KAGVTQTPRYLIKTRGQQVTLSCSPISGHRSVSWYQQTPGQGLQFLFEYFSETQRNKGNFPGRFSGRQFSNSRSEMNVSTLELGDSALYLCASSWGPGPYEQYFGPGTRLTVT.

This chain joins TRBV4-3 and TRBJ1-6, with no clear D. The germline gives CDR1 LGHNA, CDR2 YSLEER. CDR3 size: 15 residues. V was cut by 6 bases and J by 9 bases, with 18 bases left in between. CDR3 in amino acids: CASSLGDGLGSPLHF. CDR3 in DNA: TGCGCCAGCAGTCTCGGGGATGGCCTAGGTTCACCCCTCCACTTT.

The chain has TRBV7-9 and TRBJ2-1; TRBD1 aligns across 8 bases. The V and J ends lost 0 bases and 9 bases, in that order; junction bases with no gene match: 1. CDR1 is SEHNR, CDR2 FQNEAQ, per germline (reference sequence). CDR3 length: 13 residues. The CDR3: CASSLADRAEQFF. The CDR3 DNA is TGTGCCAGCAGCTTAGCGGACAGGGCTGAGCAGTTCTTC.

In DNA, the CDR3 is TGTGCCAGCAGCACGAGGACTAGCGGGGCAGATACGCAGTATTTT. Protein product: CASSTRTSGADTQYF. The rearrangement uses TRBV5-6 and TRBJ2-3; 12 nucleotides agree with TRBD2. The CDR3 is 15 residues long. Unmatched junction bases numbered 4, after V lost 4 bases and J lost 4 bases. Germline V lookup: CDR1 SGHDT, CDR2 YYEEEE.